Following are 23 T cell receptor beta chains from one sample sequenced in a study of early stage breast cancer tumors. Some clones are missing from TCRdb's copy, which holds only in-frame ones; the method was immunoSEQ multiplex PCR. The table records some 70,000 clones, more than 60% of them present only once. What was sequenced was blood. The receptors originated from a person aged 55 to 75 with breast cancer.

The chain recombines TRBV9 with TRBJ1-5; TRBD1 matches at 8 bases. V lost 2 bases and J lost 0; bases outside the gene matches: 16. Per germline, CDR1 SGDLS and CDR2 YYNGEE. The length of the CDR3 is 20 residues. The chain's CDR3 is CASSVDRGRTPSYSNQPQHF. DNA for the CDR3: TGTGCCAGCAGCGTCGACAGGGGCCGTACTCCCTCCTATAGCAATCAGCCCCAGCATTTT.

The chain couples TRBV20-1 to TRBJ2-5; D gene ambiguous. Trimming took 6 bases from V and 5 from J, leaving 10 bases between them. Germline V lookup: CDR1 DFQATT, CDR2 SNEGSKA (reference sequence). The CDR3 totals 11 residues. For the CDR3, the DNA is TGCAGTGCCCCCGCCGGGGAGACCCAGTACTTC. It yields the protein CSAPAGETQYF.

The CDR3: CAGQDRGVNGYTF. In DNA form, the CDR3 reads TGTGCCGGCCAGGACAGGGGGGTCAATGGCTACACCTTC. This rearrangement joins TRBV6-6 to TRBJ1-2; 10 bases agree with TRBD1. V lost 11 bases to trimming and J lost 6 bases; unmatched junction nucleotides: 9. Germline CDR1 MNHNY, CDR2 SVGAGI (reference sequence). This CDR3 is 13 amino acids long.

The chain couples TRBV28 to TRBJ1-2; D uncertain. V was pared by 2 bases and J by 8 bases, with 15 bases between. This CDR3 contains 14 residues. Germline V lookup: CDR1 MDHEN, CDR2 SYDVKM. The CDR3 is CASSLVPGIWGYTF. Here the CDR3 DNA reads TGTGCCAGCAGTTTAGTTCCCGGTATTTGGGGCTACACCTTC.

This chain uses TRBV7-3 with TRBJ2-2; D is unresolved. CDR1 is SGHTA and CDR2 is FQGTGA in the germline V gene. V dropped 4 bases and J dropped 4 bases, with 7 bases sitting between them. There are 13 residues in the CDR3. CDR3 sequence: CASSSDTTGELFF. The CDR3 DNA sequence: TGTGCCAGCAGCTCCGACACCACCGGGGAGCTGTTTTTT. The whole variable domain, remainder taken from reference TRBV7-3 and TRBJ2-2, is GAGVSQTPSNKVTEKGKYVELRCDPISGHTALYWYRQSLGQGPEFLIYFQGTGAADDSGLPNDRFFAVRPEGSVSTLKIQRTERGDSAVYLCASSSDTTGELFFGEGSRLTVL.

The J gene is TRBJ2-3, the V gene TRBV11-3; D is unresolved. The germline V and J ends were trimmed by 3 bases and 4 bases, with 14 bases remaining between them. CDR1 SGHNT and CDR2 YENEEA come from the germline V gene. The CDR3 length is 15 residues. CDR3 nucleotide sequence: TGTGCCAGCAGCTTGGGCCGCGGCCGCTCAGATACGCAGTATTTT. It yields the protein CASSLGRGRSDTQYF.

CDR3 in DNA: TGTGCCAGCAGTTTATGGGGGCGGGGCGATGGCTACACCTTC. Translated, it gives CASSLWGRGDGYTF. V usage is TRBV28 and J usage is TRBJ1-2; D may be TRBD1 (5 bases). Trimming left V 0 bases short and J 6 bases short, with 11 bases between. The CDR3 is 14 amino acids. The germline V gene has CDR1 MDHEN and CDR2 SYDVKM.

The CDR3 nucleotides are TGTGCCTGGAGTGTACTGGGAGGAACCGGGGAGCTGTTTTTT. Protein: CAWSVLGGTGELFF. J is TRBJ2-2 and V is TRBV30, with D maybe TRBD2 (6 bases). This CDR3 region has 14 residues. CDR1 and CDR2 (germline): GTSNPN, SVGIG (reference sequence). Trimming removed 0 bases at V and 5 bases at J, with 10 bases between.

This clone was detected a few times. The gene calls are TRBV30 and TRBJ1-3; tentative D call: TRBD1 (5 bases). This CDR3 has 13 residues. Per the germline V gene, CDR1 is GTSNPN and CDR2 is SVGIG (reference sequence). V was clipped by 3 bases and J by 5 bases, with 11 bases between them. This CDR3 is CAWRESGRNTIYF. The DNA of the CDR3 is TGTGCCTGGAGGGAATCGGGACGAAACACCATATATTTT.

This chain joins TRBV28 and TRBJ1-5; possible D gene TRBD1, 6 bases. Trimming shortened V by 6 bases and J by 5 bases, and 14 bases separated the two germline ends. This CDR3 contains 14 residues. The germline CDR1 and CDR2 sequences are MDHEN and SYDVKM. DNA for the CDR3: TGTGCCAGCAGCCCGGGGGGCTCGCATCAGCCCCAGCATTTT. Protein: CASSPGGSHQPQHF.

This sequence joins TRBV7-2 and TRBJ2-7; the D is unclear. The V and J ends lost 1 base and 6 bases respectively, with 13 bases between them. This CDR3 contains 14 residues. The germline CDR1 and CDR2 sequences are SGHTA and FQGNSA. The CDR3 nucleotides are TGTGCCAGCAGCTTAGGTATTGGTCTAGGCGAGCAGTACTTC. Its protein is CASSLGIGLGEQYF.

The chain uses TRBV7-3 and TRBJ2-3; TRBD2 matches at 10 bases. The junction had 14 bases not matched to a gene; V was cut back by 5 bases and J by 3 bases. The CDR3 runs to 18 residues. The germline V gene encodes CDR1 SGHTA and CDR2 FQGTGA. The CDR3 protein is CASSPTPPLAGETDTQYF. The CDR3 nucleotides read TGTGCCAGCAGCCCAACGCCTCCCCTAGCGGGAGAGACAGATACGCAGTATTTT.

The V and J genes are TRBV6-5 and TRBJ1-4; D is perhaps TRBD1 (5 bases). The germline V gene has CDR1 MNHEY and CDR2 SVGAGI. V was cut by 5 bases and J by 8 bases, with 9 bases left in between. CDR3 length: 12 residues. The chain's CDR3 is CASSRDGEKLFF. For the CDR3, the DNA is TGTGCCAGCAGTCGGGACGGCGAAAAACTGTTTTTT.

The gene calls are TRBV7-3 and TRBJ2-7; TRBD2 matches 14 bases. J gave up 5 bases and V 5 bases, and 2 bases lay outside the gene matches. Germline V gene sequence: CDR1 SGHTA, CDR2 FQGTGA. The CDR3 has 14 amino acids. The CDR3 sequence is CASSTGLAGDEQYF. CDR3 coding DNA: TGTGCCAGCAGCACGGGACTAGCGGGGGACGAGCAGTACTTC.

This rearrangement joins TRBV5-1 to TRBJ1-1; 9 bases match TRBD1. Losses at the gene ends were 0 bases for V and 5 bases for J; bases not matched to a gene: 2. CDR1 and CDR2 (germline): SGHRS, YFSETQ. This CDR3 comprises 14 residues. DNA of the CDR3: TGCGCCAGCAGCTTGGAGGGACAGGGTACTGAAGCTTTCTTT. Protein sequence: CASSLEGQGTEAFF. Looking up the rest from reference TRBV5-1 and TRBJ1-1 gives the full variable domain: KAGVTQTPRYLIKTRGQQVTLSCSPISGHRSVSWYQQTPGQGLQFLFEYFSETQRNKGNFPGRFSGRQFSNSRSEMNVSTLELGDSALYLCASSLEGQGTEAFFGQGTRLTVV.

This clone came up a few times. The chain uses TRBV19 and TRBJ1-1, with TRBD1 matching over 9 bases. The CDR3 consists of 11 residues. Germline-derived CDR1 and CDR2 are LNHDA and SQIVND (reference sequence). V trimming: 9 bases; J trimming: 7 bases; junction bases outside the gene matches: 3. CDR3 loop: CASDRGVEAFF. The CDR3 DNA is TGTGCCAGCGACAGGGGGGTTGAAGCTTTCTTT.

The V call is TRBV5-1, the J call TRBJ2-5, with D possibly TRBD2 on 5 matching bases. V dropped 1 base and J dropped 5 bases, with 9 bases sitting between them. CDR1 and CDR2 (germline): SGHRS, YFSETQ. This CDR3 spans 13 amino acids. The CDR3 region has the DNA TGCGCCAGCAGCTTGTCCGGGGTTGAGACCCAGTACTTC. Encoded protein: CASSLSGVETQYF.

The rearrangement uses TRBV5-5 and TRBJ1-2; the D gene is possibly TRBD1 (5 bases). The CDR3 contains 13 residues. The germline CDR1 and CDR2 sequences are SGHKS and YYEKEE (reference sequence). V lost 4 bases to trimming and J lost 2 bases, with 9 bases between them. The CDR3 coding sequence is TGTGCCAGCAGCACGGACATGAACTATGGCTACACCTTC. Translated, it gives CASSTDMNYGYTF.

The chain combines TRBV5-1 with TRBJ2-5, with unresolved D. V gave up 1 base and J gave up 7 bases, with 8 bases separating them. The CDR3 loop spans 12 amino acids. CDR1 is SGHRS and CDR2 is YFSETQ in the germline V gene. The CDR3 DNA reads as TGCGCCAGCAGCTTGATTACTGCGACCCAGTACTTC. This codes for CASSLITATQYF.

This chain joins TRBV5-1 and TRBJ2-7; TRBD1 agrees at 10 bases. CDR3 length: 14 amino acids. The junction had 6 bases not matched to a gene; V was cut back by 6 bases and J by 3 bases. CDR1 is SGHRS, CDR2 YFSETQ, per germline. CDR3 region: CASMPGQGFYEQYF. The CDR3 region has the DNA TGCGCCAGCATGCCGGGACAGGGGTTCTACGAGCAGTACTTC.

This clone was found a few times. The chain recombines TRBV5-8 with TRBJ1-5; D ambiguous. This CDR3 spans 12 amino acids. Germline V lookup: CDR1 SGHTS, CDR2 YDEGEE. V lost 1 base and J 6 bases, leaving 5 bases between the germline ends. The DNA for the CDR3 is TGTGCCAGCAGCTTGAGTGGTCAGCCCCAGCATTTT. This gives the protein CASSLSGQPQHF.

The chain combines TRBV6-1 with TRBJ1-2; 8 nucleotides align to TRBD1. Germline CDR1 and CDR2: MNHNS and SASEGT. The CDR3 loop spans 15 amino acids. Trimming at V came to 4 bases and at J to 8 bases, leaving 12 bases not matched to a gene. In DNA, the CDR3 is TGTGCCAGCAGTGCGATCACCCAGGGGGCGGTAGGCTACACCTTC. Translated: CASSAITQGAVGYTF.

The CDR3 loop is CASSRTGGTDTQYF. The CDR3 DNA follows: TGTGCCAGCAGCCGAACCGGGGGCACAGATACGCAGTATTTT. This chain uses TRBV6-4 with TRBJ2-3; tentatively, D is TRBD2 (5 bases). V was clipped by 6 bases and J by 1 base, with 11 bases between them. The CDR3 consists of 14 residues. CDR1 and CDR2 (germline): MRHNA, SNTAGT.